This TCR beta chain was found in a study of blood T cell repertoires in COVID-19. Across the study: Donors in the United States, Italy and Spain gave samples during acute or convalescent COVID-19.

Original processing notes: Quantification of nucleated cells was approximated via reference gene primer amplification. Profiled with immunoSEQ multiplex PCR; TCRdb holds only in-frame clones, not every one. V and J calls and clone size are as listed in that table; D and trimming were resolved from the DNA. The sample contains about 64,000 clones, under 90% of which appear only once. This CDR3 is 16 amino acids long. Germline CDR1 SGHTA, CDR2 FQGTGA. V lost 5 bases and J lost 3; bases outside the gene matches: 7. The specimen was peripheral blood. The receptor was derived from a man in his forties or fifties with active COVID-19. The gene calls are TRBV7-3 and TRBJ2-3, with 11 bases fitting TRBD2. The CDR3 here is CASSVLAGVETDTQYF. The CDR3 nucleotides read TGTGCCAGCAGCGTACTAGCGGGGGTGGAAACAGATACGCAGTATTTT.